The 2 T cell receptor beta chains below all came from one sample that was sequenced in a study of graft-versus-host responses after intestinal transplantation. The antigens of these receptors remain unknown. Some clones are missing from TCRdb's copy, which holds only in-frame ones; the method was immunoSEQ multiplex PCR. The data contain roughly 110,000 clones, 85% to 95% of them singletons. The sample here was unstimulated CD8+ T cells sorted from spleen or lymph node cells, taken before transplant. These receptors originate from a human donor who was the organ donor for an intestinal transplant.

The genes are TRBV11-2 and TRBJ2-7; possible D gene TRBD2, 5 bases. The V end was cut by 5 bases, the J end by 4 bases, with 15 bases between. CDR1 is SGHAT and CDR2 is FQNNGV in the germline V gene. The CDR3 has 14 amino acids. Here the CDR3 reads CASSGSGGGYEQYF. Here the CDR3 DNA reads TGTGCCAGCAGCGGAAGCGGAGGCGGATACGAGCAGTACTTC. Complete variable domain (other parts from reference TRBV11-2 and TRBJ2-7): EAGVAQSPRYKIIEKRQSVAFWCNPISGHATLYWYQQILGQGPKLLIQFQNNGVVDDSQLPKDRFSAERLKGVDSTLKIQPAKLEDSAVYLCASSGSGGGYEQYFGPGTRLTVT.

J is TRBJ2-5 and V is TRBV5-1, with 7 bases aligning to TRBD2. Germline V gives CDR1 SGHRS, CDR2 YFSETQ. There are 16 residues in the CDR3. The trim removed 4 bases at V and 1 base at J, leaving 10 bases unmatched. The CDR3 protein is CASSAGVTRGQETQYF. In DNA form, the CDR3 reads TGCGCCAGCAGCGCGGGAGTGACGCGAGGCCAAGAGACCCAGTACTTC.